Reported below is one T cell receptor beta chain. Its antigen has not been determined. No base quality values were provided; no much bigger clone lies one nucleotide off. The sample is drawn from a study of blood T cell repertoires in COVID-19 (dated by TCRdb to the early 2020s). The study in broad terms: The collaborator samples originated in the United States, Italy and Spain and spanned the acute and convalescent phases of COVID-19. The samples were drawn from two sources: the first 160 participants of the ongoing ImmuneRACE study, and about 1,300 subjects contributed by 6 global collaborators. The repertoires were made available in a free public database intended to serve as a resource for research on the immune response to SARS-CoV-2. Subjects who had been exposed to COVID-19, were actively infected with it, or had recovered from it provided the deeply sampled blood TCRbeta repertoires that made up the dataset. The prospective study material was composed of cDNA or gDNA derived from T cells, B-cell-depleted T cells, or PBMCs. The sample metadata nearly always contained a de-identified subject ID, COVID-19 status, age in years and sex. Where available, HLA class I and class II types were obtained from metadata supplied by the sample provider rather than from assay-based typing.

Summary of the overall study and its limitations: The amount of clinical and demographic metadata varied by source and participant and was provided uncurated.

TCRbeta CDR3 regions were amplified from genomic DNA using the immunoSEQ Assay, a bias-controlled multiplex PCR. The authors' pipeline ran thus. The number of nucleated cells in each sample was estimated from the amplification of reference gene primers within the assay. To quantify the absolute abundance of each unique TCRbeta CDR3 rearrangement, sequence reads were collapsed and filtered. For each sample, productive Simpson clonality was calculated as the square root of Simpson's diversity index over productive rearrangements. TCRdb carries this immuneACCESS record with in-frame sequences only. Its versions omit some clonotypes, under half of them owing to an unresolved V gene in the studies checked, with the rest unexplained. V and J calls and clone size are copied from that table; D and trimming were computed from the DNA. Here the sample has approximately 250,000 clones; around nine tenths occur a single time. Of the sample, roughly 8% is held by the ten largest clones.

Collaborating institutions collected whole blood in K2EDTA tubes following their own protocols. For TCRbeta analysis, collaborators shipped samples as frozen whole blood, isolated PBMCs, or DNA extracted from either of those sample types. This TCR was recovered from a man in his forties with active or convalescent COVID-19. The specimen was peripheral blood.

The CDR3 protein: CASCPSAGGPNSNQPQHF. In nucleotide form, the sequence is TGTGCCAGCTGCCCTTCTGCGGGGGGCCCTAATAGCAATCAGCCCCAGCATTTT. The chain employs TRBV28 and TRBJ1-5; matching of 6 bases hints at TRBD1 as the D gene. V drops 8 bases and J drops 0 bases, leaving 23 bases in between. Spanning cysteine to phenylalanine, the CDR3 consists of 18 amino acids. Of all the DNA, just the CDR3 is kept, 54 bases in frame from base 1. Sequences MDHEN (CDR1) and SYDVKM (CDR2) are obtained from the germline V gene.